This T cell receptor beta chain was sequenced during a study of technical replicates of blood from a few donors. The CDR3 has 14 residues. The V gene end was trimmed by 1 base and the J gene end by 10 bases; junction bases not matched to a gene: 10. Germline assignment: CDR1 GTSNPN and CDR2 SVGIG (reference sequence). Profiled with immunoSEQ multiplex PCR; TCRdb holds only in-frame clones, not every one. The data show roughly 6,900 clones, with less than 96% seen just once and around 7.2% held by the top ten. Sequencing input: PBMCs. The gene calls are TRBV30 and TRBJ2-1, with 7 bases lining up with TRBD2. This TCR came from a human donor in good health. The CDR3 spells CAWSATGGADEQFF. CDR3 coding DNA: TGTGCCTGGAGTGCGACGGGGGGAGCTGACGAGCAGTTCTTC.